A single sample gave rise to the 20 T cell receptor beta chains below, sequenced in a study of post-analysis software for immune sequencing data. General study findings and limits: Compared with controls, patients had more of roughly 5 TRBV segments, including TRBV5-6, TRBV5-1 and TRBV20-1.

For these receptors, no antigen is known. Tagging with unique molecular identifiers was a feature of the TCR beta cDNA libraries. A single record per CDR3 protein comes from TCRdb applying MiXCR to the PCR reads. The repertoire includes hundreds of thousands of distinct CDR3 sequences, about 40% of them detected once, and approximately 1.7% sits in the top ten. Sequencing was carried out using blood. These TCRs come from a girl aged 10 to 17 with multiple sclerosis.

This clonotype was detected many times. The chain is built from TRBV6-4 and TRBJ1-1; D call uncertain. The V gene lost 3 bases and the J gene lost 1 base, with 6 bases spanning the gap. The CDR3 runs 13 residues. Per the germline V gene, CDR1 is MRHNA and CDR2 is SNTAGT. Here the CDR3 DNA reads TGTGCCAGCAGTGATCGGGGGAACACTGAAGCTTTCTTT. This translates into CASSDRGNTEAFF.

This chain links TRBV11-2 with TRBJ2-1; no firm D call. The CDR3 covers 14 residues. Germline V CDR1 and CDR2: SGHAT, FQNNGV. The V and J ends lost 2 bases and 10 bases respectively, with 15 bases between them. In DNA form, the CDR3 reads TGTGCCAGCAGCTTAAGGAGAGTGAACTACGAGCAGTTCTTC. Its translation: CASSLRRVNYEQFF.

This rearrangement joins TRBV12-3 or TRBV12-4 to TRBJ2-5; possibly TRBD1 for D (6 bases). The CDR3 loop spans 15 amino acids. The V and J ends lost 5 bases and 0 bases respectively, with 13 bases between them. CDR3: CASSDSGTNQETQYF. Written as DNA, the CDR3 is TGTGCCAGCAGTGATTCCGGGACAAACCAAGAGACCCAGTACTTC.

The rearrangement uses TRBV7-3 and TRBJ2-1; 8 bases fit TRBD1. V lost 5 bases, J lost 0 bases, and 3 bases stayed unmatched. The CDR3 consists of 15 residues. From germline, CDR1 is SGHTA and CDR2 FQGTGA. The CDR3 reads CASSVRGRSYNEQFF. The CDR3 DNA reads TGTGCCAGCAGCGTCAGGGGGCGCTCCTACAATGAGCAGTTCTTC.

The chain combines TRBV6-2 or TRBV6-3 with TRBJ2-2; D assignment may be TRBD1 or TRBD2 (6 bases each). The CDR3 has 17 residues. Deletions cut 6 bases from V and 5 bases from J, with 22 bases between. CDR1 MNHEY and CDR2 SVGEGT come from the germline V gene. The CDR3 coding sequence is TGTGCCAGCAGACACGACAGGCCCTCTCGGGAGACCGGGGAGCTGTTTTTT. Residues: CASRHDRPSRETGELFF.

The rearrangement links TRBV28 to TRBJ2-5, with D possibly TRBD1 on 5 matching bases. The assigned J gene may be wrong: the sequence end matches TRBJ2-7 better. CDR3 length equals 16 residues. Germline V gene lookup returns CDR1 MDHEN and CDR2 SYDVKM. The CDR3 nucleotides are TGTGCCAGCAGTTTATATGGGCAGGGAAAGAGTGGCGAGCAGTACTTC. Protein product: CASSLYGQGKSGEQYF.

This clonotype has only a few counts. The chain combines TRBV3-1 with TRBJ2-7; 7 nucleotides align to TRBD2. The CDR3 spans 16 residues. J gave up 2 bases and V 3 bases, and 10 bases lay outside the gene matches. Germline CDR1 LGHDT, CDR2 YNNKEL (reference sequence). CDR3 bases: TGTGCCAGCAGCCAGAGAAGCGGGACCGTCGCCTACGAGCAGTACTTC. Translating gives CASSQRSGTVAYEQYF.

This chain joins TRBV20-1 and TRBJ2-3, with a weak D call TRBD1 (6 bases). CDR1 is DFQATT and CDR2 is SNEGSKA in the germline V gene (reference sequence). The CDR3 is 13 amino acids. Trimming cost V 1 base and J 3 bases, with 8 bases left between them. The CDR3 DNA reads as TGCAGTGCTAGAGCCAGGGGAACAGATACGCAGTATTTT. It yields the protein CSARARGTDTQYF.

CDR3 loop: CSVEARLQNNEQFF. CDR3 DNA sequence: TGCAGCGTTGAGGCTCGACTTCAAAACAATGAGCAGTTCTTC. J is TRBJ2-1 and V is TRBV29-1, with D hard to call. This CDR3 spans 14 amino acids. Germline assignment: CDR1 SQVTM and CDR2 ANQGSEA. Trimming took 3 bases from V and 5 from J, leaving 14 bases between them.

This chain links TRBV12-3 or TRBV12-4 with TRBJ2-1, with TRBD2 matching over 7 bases. V lost 5 bases and J lost 6; bases outside the gene matches: 10. The CDR3 has 15 amino acids. The CDR3 nucleotides are TGTGCCAGCAGTCCGACGGGGAGGGGAAGCAATGAGCAGTTCTTC. Protein sequence: CASSPTGRGSNEQFF.

This clonotype was recorded many times. The chain has TRBV29-1 and TRBJ2-7; D perhaps matches TRBD1 (5 bases). The CDR3 length is 14 residues. V gave up 4 bases and J gave up 2 bases, with 15 bases separating them. Germline-derived CDR1 and CDR2 are SQVTM and ANQGSEA. The CDR3 here is CSVGRQPGTYEQYF. The CDR3, as DNA: TGCAGCGTTGGAAGACAGCCGGGCACCTACGAGCAGTACTTC.

In this sample, this clonotype turned up a few times. This chain links TRBV12-3 or TRBV12-4 with TRBJ1-1; possible D gene TRBD1, 5 bases. V was trimmed by 4 bases and J by 4 bases, leaving 16 bases between them. This CDR3 spans 15 amino acids. CDR3 in amino acids: CASSYRQPGGTEAFF. The CDR3 DNA reads TGTGCCAGCAGTTACAGACAGCCCGGGGGCACTGAAGCTTTCTTT.

This clonotype was observed a few times. DNA of the CDR3: TGTGCCAGCAGTTTCGGGGGGAGGGCCAAAAACATTCAGTACTTC. Its protein product is CASSFGGRAKNIQYF. The rearrangement uses TRBV6-5 and TRBJ2-4, with 7 bases lining up with TRBD2. CDR3 length: 15 amino acids. The V gene end was trimmed by 4 bases and the J gene end by 1 base; junction bases not matched to a gene: 4. Germline V lookup: CDR1 MNHEY, CDR2 SVGAGI.

V is TRBV7-2 and J is TRBJ2-1; D is ambiguous. V was shortened by 4 bases and J by 4 bases, with 8 bases between the two germline ends. The CDR3 has 13 amino acids. The germline V gene encodes CDR1 SGHTA and CDR2 FQGNSA. Written as DNA, the CDR3 is TGTGCCAGCAGCTCCGACCCATACAATGAGCAGTTCTTC. This codes for CASSSDPYNEQFF. Based on the CDR3 plus reference TRBV7-2 and TRBJ2-1, the full variable domain is GAGVSQSPSNKVTEKGKDVELRCDPISGHTALYWYRQSLGQGLEFLIYFQGNSAPDKSGLPSDRFSAERTGGSVSTLTIQRTQQEDSAVYLCASSSDPYNEQFFGPGTRLTVL.

The chain employs TRBV12-3 or TRBV12-4 and TRBJ2-1; the match to TRBD1 covers 10 bases. The CDR3 sequence is 12 residues long. V dropped 5 bases and J dropped 9; count of bases not matched to a gene: 1. Written as DNA, the CDR3 is TGTGCCAGCAGTCGGACAGGGGGTGAGCAGTTCTTC. Protein: CASSRTGGEQFF.

This clonotype was picked up a small number of times. The gene calls are TRBV29-1 and TRBJ2-3, with unresolved D. CDR3 length: 11 residues. The germline V and J ends were trimmed by 7 bases and 0 bases, with 5 bases remaining between them. Germline CDR1 is SQVTM and CDR2 is ANQGSEA. The CDR3 DNA sequence: TGCAGCGATGACAGCACAGATACGCAGTATTTT. Its protein is CSDDSTDTQYF.

This clonotype appeared a single time. The chain uses TRBV30 and TRBJ2-2; D is unresolved. CDR1 and CDR2 from the germline V gene are GTSNPN and SVGIG (reference sequence). Trimming shortened V by 5 bases and J by 3 bases, and 16 bases separated the two germline ends. The CDR3 runs 15 residues. CDR3 protein: CAWENPRRDTGELFF. The DNA for the CDR3 is TGTGCCTGGGAAAACCCCCGGCGAGACACCGGGGAGCTGTTTTTT.

The V call is TRBV6-1, the J call TRBJ2-5; TRBD2 agrees at 11 bases. This CDR3 is 18 amino acids long. J was trimmed by 5 bases and V by 1 base; bases with no gene match: 12. Germline V gene data show CDR1 as MNHNS and CDR2 as SASEGT. This CDR3 reads CASSEDWVAGGPTETQYF. CDR3 DNA: TGTGCCAGCAGTGAAGATTGGGTAGCGGGAGGGCCAACGGAGACCCAGTACTTC.

The chain combines TRBV5-5 with TRBJ2-3; possibly TRBD2 for D (5 bases). CDR1 is SGHKS, CDR2 YYEKEE, per germline (reference sequence). Between the trimmed V and J ends, which lost 4 bases and 1 base, there was a span of 13 bases. CDR3 length: 15 amino acids. As DNA, the CDR3 is TGTGCCAGCAGCCCCTGGACTCTACGCACAGATACGCAGTATTTT. This gives the protein CASSPWTLRTDTQYF.

The rearrangement joins TRBV20-1 to TRBJ1-5; a weak D match, TRBD1 (5 bases). Germline assignment: CDR1 DFQATT and CDR2 SNEGSKA (reference sequence). There are 16 residues in the CDR3. V was cut by 3 bases and J by 2 bases, with 17 bases left in between. DNA for the CDR3: TGCAGTGCTAGGCCTGCAGGGATGGGCGGCAATCAGCCCCAGCATTTT. Amino acid sequence: CSARPAGMGGNQPQHF.